These 2 T cell receptor beta chains were sequenced from one sample in a study of T cell changes during pregnancy in multiple sclerosis. Assay used: immunoSEQ multiplex PCR; TCRdb lists only in-frame clones, some missing. There are 90,000 or so clones in the sample; around 90% occur only once, and 3.5% to 4% lies in the top ten. Sequencing used PBMCs, obtained in the first trimester of pregnancy. The source is a female donor in good health, serving as a control in a pregnancy study. Some clones in this sample may be carry-over from other donors' samples.

The V and J genes are TRBV10-3 and TRBJ2-1; weak D call: TRBD2 (5 bases). Trimming stripped 3 bases from V and 0 bases from J, with 9 bases between. Germline CDR1 reads ENHRY; CDR2 reads SYGVKD. The CDR3 is 15 amino acids. CDR3 residues: CAISDEGSSYNEQFF. Written as DNA, the CDR3 is TGTGCCATCAGTGACGAGGGAAGCTCCTACAATGAGCAGTTCTTC.

V and J are TRBV5-1 and TRBJ2-5; the D gene is possibly TRBD2 (5 bases). CDR3 length: 13 amino acids. Germline CDR1 and CDR2: SGHRS and YFSETQ. V shed 4 bases and J shed 9 bases, with 16 bases lying between them. CDR3 amino acids: CASSVDGPRAQYF. CDR3 DNA: TGCGCCAGCAGCGTGGACGGGCCGAGGGCCCAGTACTTC.